The 16 T cell receptor beta chains below all came from one sample that was sequenced in a study of identical twins. TCRdb processed the 5' RACE reads anew with MiXCR; each CDR3 protein has one entry. The sample has roughly 1,500,000 distinct CDR3 sequences, less than 40% seen once. Source material: cord blood. All receptors come from a newborn girl in good health.

The chain uses TRBV18 and TRBJ2-6; weak D call: TRBD1 (5 bases). The CDR3 totals 19 residues. Trimming removed 4 bases at V and 0 bases at J, with 19 bases between. CDR1 and CDR2 from the germline V gene are KGHSH and LQKENI. CDR3 DNA sequence: TGTGCCAGCTCACGATTTAAGACAGAAATTAGCTCTGGGGCCAACGTCCTGACTTTC. Translation: CASSRFKTEISSGANVLTF.

This clonotype showed up just a few times. This chain's CDR3 is CSVLTSGRPGELFF. DNA for the CDR3: TGCAGCGTTTTGACTAGCGGGAGACCGGGGGAGCTGTTTTTT. The gene calls are TRBV29-1 and TRBJ2-2; 12 bases are a match to TRBD2. Losses at the gene ends were 5 bases for V and 8 bases for J; bases not matched to a gene: 6. The CDR3 totals 14 residues. Germline-derived CDR1 and CDR2 are SQVTM and ANQGSEA.

The gene calls are TRBV20-1 and TRBJ1-5, with 8 positions matching TRBD1. Germline assignment: CDR1 DFQATT and CDR2 SNEGSKA (reference sequence). The CDR3 length is 14 residues. V was clipped by 0 bases and J by 5 bases; unmatched bases: 3. This CDR3 reads CSARDSRGHQPQHF. The CDR3, as DNA: TGCAGTGCTAGAGATAGCAGGGGGCATCAGCCCCAGCATTTT.

This clonotype was seen more than once but under ten times. V and J are TRBV29-1 and TRBJ2-1, with D perhaps matching TRBD2 (5 bases). The V and J ends lost 3 bases and 10 bases respectively, with 7 bases between them. Germline CDR1 and CDR2: SQVTM and ANQGSEA. This CDR3 has 10 amino acids. The CDR3 sequence: CSVEWEEQFF. The CDR3 bases are TGCAGCGTTGAGTGGGAGGAGCAGTTCTTC.

This sequence joins TRBV20-1 and TRBJ2-2, with 7 nucleotides matching TRBD2. CDR3 length: 15 amino acids. Germline trimming cut 2 bases from V and 5 bases from J; bases unmatched to any gene: 8. CDR1 and CDR2 (germline): DFQATT, SNEGSKA (reference sequence). The CDR3 DNA sequence: TGCAGTGCTAGATACGGCGGGAGTAAAACCGGGGAGCTGTTTTTT. Translated, it gives CSARYGGSKTGELFF.

Notes on this clonotype: One base away lies a much larger clone, so this may be a sequencing read error. This chain links TRBV4-1 with TRBJ2-5, with D perhaps matching TRBD1 (6 bases). Trimming pared 2 bases from V and 11 bases from J, leaving 18 bases between. Germline V gene data show CDR1 as MGHRA and CDR2 as YSYEKL. The CDR3 extends over 14 amino acids. The CDR3 sequence is CASSQFRDTNEQYF. CDR3 coding DNA: TGCGCCAGCAGCCAATTCCGGGACACCAATGAGCAGTACTTC.

Ten or more counts support this clonotype. This chain connects TRBV29-1 to TRBJ2-4; D possibly corresponds to TRBD1 (7 bases). Trimming took off 1 base at V and 3 bases at J, with 10 bases between the two ends. CDR1 is SQVTM, CDR2 ANQGSEA, per germline. CDR3 length: 14 amino acids. CDR3: CSVEVQGGKNIQYF. In nucleotides, the CDR3 is TGCAGCGTTGAAGTCCAGGGGGGCAAAAACATTCAGTACTTC.

The V call is TRBV12-3 or TRBV12-4, the J call TRBJ2-3; 7 positions match TRBD2. J gave up 4 bases and V 4 bases, and 11 bases lay outside the gene matches. CDR3 size: 16 residues. The CDR3 region has the DNA TGTGCCAGCAGTTCTCAAGCGGGGTACACAGCAGATACGCAGTATTTT. It is translated as CASSSQAGYTADTQYF.

This clonotype was picked up a small number of times. The chain has TRBV27 and TRBJ1-1; a weak D match, TRBD1 (5 bases). Germline CDR1 MNHEY, CDR2 SMNVEV (reference sequence). The ends were cut back, 3 bases at V and 1 base at J, with 12 bases in the middle. This CDR3 region has 15 residues. As DNA, the CDR3 is TGTGCCAGCAGTTTGGGACTGAGGGGGAACACTGAAGCTTTCTTT. Translating gives CASSLGLRGNTEAFF.

The J gene is TRBJ1-1, the V gene TRBV5-1; weak D call: TRBD1 (6 bases). There are 17 residues in the CDR3. CDR1 and CDR2 (germline): SGHRS, YFSETQ. Trimming took 2 bases from V and 0 from J, leaving 17 bases between them. The CDR3 region is CASSFVPWGGLNTEAFF. Here the CDR3 DNA reads TGCGCCAGCAGCTTTGTTCCTTGGGGGGGCTTGAACACTGAAGCTTTCTTT.

V and J are TRBV3-1 and TRBJ2-1; 11 bases agree with TRBD2. V lost 0 bases, J lost 4 bases, and 11 bases stayed unmatched. The CDR3 has 19 residues. The germline V gene encodes CDR1 LGHDT and CDR2 YNNKEL (reference sequence). The CDR3 DNA sequence: TGTGCCAGCAGCCAAGATGGCTTGCGACTAGCGGGGCCGTACAATGAGCAGTTCTTC. This translates into CASSQDGLRLAGPYNEQFF.

Remarks on this clonotype: At one end, the junction sequence differs from germline, possibly due to a read error. V is TRBV2 and J is TRBJ2-3; D call uncertain. Germline V gene data show CDR1 as SNHLY and CDR2 as FYNNEI. The CDR3 sequence is 11 residues long. The CDR3 sequence is CVSSVGDTQYF. The DNA for the CDR3 is TGTGTCAGCAGTGTAGGGGATACGCAGTATTTT.

This clonotype has only a few counts. CDR3 sequence reads: CSARDRTGANSPLHF. For the CDR3, the DNA is TGCAGTGCTAGAGATAGGACAGGGGCTAATTCACCCCTCCACTTT. The rearrangement uses TRBV20-1 and TRBJ1-6, with 9 bases lining up with TRBD1. Trimming at V came to 0 bases and at J to 6 bases, leaving 3 bases not matched to a gene. The CDR3 covers 15 residues. Germline V gene data show CDR1 as DFQATT and CDR2 as SNEGSKA (reference sequence).

This clonotype was counted many times. The V and J genes are TRBV6-2 or TRBV6-3 and TRBJ2-1; D remains ambiguous. CDR3 length: 13 residues. Looked up from germline, CDR1 is MNHEY and CDR2 is SVGEGT. Trimming cost V 2 bases and J 6 bases, with 8 bases left between them. CDR3 coding DNA: TGTGCCAGCAGTTACCTCCCCACCAATGAGCAGTTCTTC. Translating gives CASSYLPTNEQFF.

Only a few counts were recorded for this clonotype. J is TRBJ2-7 and V is TRBV20-1; the match to TRBD1 covers 11 bases. Germline trimming cut 6 bases from V and 5 bases from J; bases unmatched to any gene: 12. Germline CDR1 reads DFQATT; CDR2 reads SNEGSKA (reference sequence). The CDR3 covers 15 residues. This chain's CDR3 is CSAPVGQGGSNEQYF. CDR3 coding DNA: TGCAGTGCCCCCGTGGGACAGGGGGGCTCAAACGAGCAGTACTTC.

This clonotype was seen only a few times. The chain links TRBV6-1 to TRBJ1-1; D unclear. V lost 2 bases and J 3 bases, leaving 13 bases between the germline ends. Germline V lookup: CDR1 MNHNS, CDR2 SASEGT. The CDR3 totals 15 residues. The CDR3 here is CASSERSRWDTEAFF. CDR3 bases: TGTGCCAGCAGTGAACGGTCTAGGTGGGACACTGAAGCTTTCTTT.